The next 17 T cell receptor beta chains were all read from a single sample in a study of cytomegalovirus exposure and HLA in healthy donors. The PCR ran on 60 Vbeta and 13 Jbeta primers. Assay used: immunoSEQ multiplex PCR; TCRdb lists only in-frame clones, some missing. The sample records under 200,000 clones, roughly 80% being singletons. The specimen was PBMCs. The receptor source for this set is a woman aged 25 to 39 in good health and CMV-seronegative.

This chain connects TRBV5-4 to TRBJ2-1; 9 nucleotides match TRBD2. Trimming took 6 bases from V and 8 from J; bases not matched to a gene: 9. Germline assignment: CDR1 SGHNT and CDR2 YYREEE (reference sequence). The CDR3 spans 14 residues. The CDR3 region is CASTLRTSVDEQFF. CDR3 DNA: TGTGCCAGCACCTTACGGACTAGCGTCGATGAGCAGTTCTTC.

The CDR3 sequence: CASSLNSGLVDLYTDTQYF. DNA for the CDR3: TGTGCCAGCAGCCTGAACTCCGGACTAGTCGATCTTTACACAGATACGCAGTATTTT. The genes are TRBV7-9 and TRBJ2-3, with 7 bases that match TRBD2. Germline V gene lookup returns CDR1 SEHNR and CDR2 FQNEAQ (reference sequence). This CDR3 region has 19 residues. The ends lost 5 bases at V and 2 bases at J; junction bases unmatched: 19.

The chain employs TRBV7-2 and TRBJ1-3; D is uncertain. V was clipped by 5 bases and J by 3 bases, with 14 bases between them. Germline V gene sequence: CDR1 SGHTA, CDR2 FQGNSA. CDR3 length: 15 amino acids. CDR3 loop: CASSATRESGNTIYF. The CDR3 nucleotides read TGTGCCAGCAGCGCTACTCGGGAGAGTGGAAACACCATATATTTT.

The rearrangement joins TRBV7-7 to TRBJ2-5, with 15 positions matching TRBD2. V shed 5 bases and J 6 bases; nucleotides not matched to a gene: 4. This CDR3 has 15 amino acids. In germline, CDR1 is SSHAT, CDR2 FNYEAQ (reference sequence). The CDR3 is CASSKGTSGGKTQYF. The DNA for the CDR3 is TGTGCCAGCAGCAAAGGGACTAGCGGGGGGAAGACCCAGTACTTC.

The genes are TRBV7-9 and TRBJ1-4; D is possibly TRBD1 (5 bases). Germline assignment: CDR1 SEHNR and CDR2 FQNEAQ (reference sequence). The CDR3 consists of 17 residues. Trimming removed 2 bases from V and 0 bases from J, with 13 bases in between. The CDR3 loop reads CASSLSQGGSTNEKLFF. In nucleotides, the CDR3 is TGTGCCAGCAGCTTATCGCAGGGTGGGTCAACTAATGAAAAACTGTTTTTT.

CDR3 residues: CASSYSSRVRGETQYF. The CDR3 DNA sequence: TGTGCCAGCAGTTACTCGAGCCGGGTACGAGGGGAGACCCAGTACTTC. The chain is built from TRBV6-5 and TRBJ2-5; TRBD2 might be the D (5 bases). V lost 0 bases to trimming and J lost 5 bases, with 16 bases between them. Looked up from germline, CDR1 is MNHEY and CDR2 is SVGAGI. The CDR3 covers 16 residues.

The rearrangement links TRBV6-1 to TRBJ2-1; 12 bases are a match to TRBD2. The CDR3 is 15 amino acids. In germline, CDR1 is MNHNS, CDR2 SASEGT. Germline trimming cut 5 bases from V and 4 bases from J; bases unmatched to any gene: 3. CDR3 region: CASSIGLAGYNEQFF. Here the CDR3 DNA reads TGTGCCAGCAGTATTGGACTAGCGGGGTACAATGAGCAGTTCTTC.

J is TRBJ2-1 and V is TRBV27, with TRBD1 matching 7 bases. Germline V CDR1 and CDR2: MNHEY, SMNVEV (reference sequence). CDR3 size: 15 residues. With 5 bases clipped from V and 2 bases from J, the junction kept 6 bases outside the gene matches. Here the CDR3 reads CASSPGTEPYNEQFF. CDR3 coding DNA: TGTGCCAGCAGTCCCGGGACAGAGCCCTACAATGAGCAGTTCTTC.

The chain uses TRBV6-1 and TRBJ2-6, with a possible D match to TRBD2 (6 bases). The CDR3 contains 15 residues. With 4 bases removed from V and 2 bases from J, the gap between germline ends came to 9 bases. From germline, CDR1 is MNHNS and CDR2 SASEGT. DNA for the CDR3: TGTGCCAGCAGTGTGGGGGGTCCTGGGGCCAACGTCCTGACTTTC. Protein product: CASSVGGPGANVLTF.

This clone was seen a single time. The chain couples TRBV28 to TRBJ2-7; 9 nucleotides align to TRBD1. The CDR3 loop spans 15 amino acids. The ends lost 7 bases at V and 6 bases at J; junction bases unmatched: 13. The V gene's germline CDR1 is MDHEN and CDR2 SYDVKM. CDR3 sequence reads: CASNSGGTGFPEQYF. In DNA, the CDR3 is TGTGCCAGCAACTCAGGCGGGACAGGGTTCCCCGAGCAGTACTTC.

This chain uses TRBV27 with TRBJ2-7; TRBD1 matches 8 bases. CDR3 size: 13 residues. Trimming removed 5 bases from V and 3 bases from J; junction bases left unmatched: 3. Germline CDR1 and CDR2: MNHEY and SMNVEV (reference sequence). The DNA of the CDR3 is TGTGCCAGCAGTCCTGGGACAGGCTACGAGCAGTACTTC. The encoded protein is CASSPGTGYEQYF.

The chain recombines TRBV7-9 with TRBJ1-4; D may be TRBD1 (5 bases). The V end lost 4 bases, the J end lost 8 bases, and 14 bases lay between the germline ends. Germline lookup yields CDR1 SEHNR and CDR2 FQNEAQ (reference sequence). The CDR3 extends over 14 amino acids. The CDR3: CASSSLRGNEKLFF. CDR3 nucleotide sequence: TGTGCCAGCAGCTCACTCCGGGGGAACGAAAAACTGTTTTTT.

This chain connects TRBV6-6 to TRBJ2-5, with D possibly matching TRBD1 (6 bases). CDR3 length equals 14 residues. Germline V gene sequence: CDR1 MNHNY, CDR2 SVGAGI (reference sequence). The V end lost 6 bases, the J end lost 1 base, and 12 bases lay between the germline ends. The CDR3 region is CASRTGNTQETQYF. The CDR3 DNA is TGTGCCAGCAGAACAGGGAACACCCAAGAGACCCAGTACTTC.

The chain employs TRBV5-1 and TRBJ2-7; D perhaps matches TRBD2 (7 bases). The ends were cut back, 0 bases at V and 5 bases at J, with 12 bases in the middle. The CDR3 has 14 amino acids. Germline assignment: CDR1 SGHRS and CDR2 YFSETQ. The CDR3 here is CASSLVGGRHEQYF. In DNA form, the CDR3 reads TGCGCCAGCAGCTTGGTCGGGGGGCGTCACGAGCAGTACTTC. Drawing the rest from reference TRBV5-1 and TRBJ2-7, the complete variable domain is KAGVTQTPRYLIKTRGQQVTLSCSPISGHRSVSWYQQTPGQGLQFLFEYFSETQRNKGNFPGRFSGRQFSNSRSEMNVSTLELGDSALYLCASSLVGGRHEQYFGPGTRLTVT.

This CDR3 reads CASSRDRGNTDTQYF. The DNA for the CDR3 is TGTGCCAGCTCACGGGACAGGGGAAATACAGATACGCAGTATTTT. The V gene is TRBV18, the J gene TRBJ2-3; 10 nucleotides line up with TRBD1. V lost 4 bases, J lost 3 bases, and 4 bases stayed unmatched. The germline gives CDR1 KGHSH, CDR2 LQKENI. This CDR3 is built from 15 residues.

This sequence joins TRBV7-9 and TRBJ2-5, with 9 bases matching TRBD2. The V gene end was trimmed by 4 bases and the J gene end by 5 bases; junction bases not matched to a gene: 5. Germline-derived CDR1 and CDR2 are SEHNR and FQNEAQ (reference sequence). This CDR3 spans 14 amino acids. The CDR3 DNA follows: TGTGCCAGCAGCTCGGCGGGGGGGCAGGAGACCCAGTACTTC. Protein: CASSSAGGQETQYF.

The chain links TRBV11-1 to TRBJ2-3, with 7 bases lining up with TRBD1. Germline V lookup: CDR1 SGHAT, CDR2 FQDESV (reference sequence). This CDR3 region has 14 residues. The V and J ends lost 2 bases and 2 bases, in that order; junction bases with no gene match: 1. CDR3 DNA sequence: TGTGCCAGCAGCTTAAGGGGGCCCACAGATACGCAGTATTTT. Its protein is CASSLRGPTDTQYF. Drawing the rest from reference TRBV11-1 and TRBJ2-3, the complete variable domain is EAEVAQSPRYKITEKSQAVAFWCDPISGHATLYWYRQILGQGPELLVQFQDESVVDDSQLPKDRFSAERLKGVDSTLKIQPAELGDSAMYLCASSLRGPTDTQYFGPGTRLTVL.